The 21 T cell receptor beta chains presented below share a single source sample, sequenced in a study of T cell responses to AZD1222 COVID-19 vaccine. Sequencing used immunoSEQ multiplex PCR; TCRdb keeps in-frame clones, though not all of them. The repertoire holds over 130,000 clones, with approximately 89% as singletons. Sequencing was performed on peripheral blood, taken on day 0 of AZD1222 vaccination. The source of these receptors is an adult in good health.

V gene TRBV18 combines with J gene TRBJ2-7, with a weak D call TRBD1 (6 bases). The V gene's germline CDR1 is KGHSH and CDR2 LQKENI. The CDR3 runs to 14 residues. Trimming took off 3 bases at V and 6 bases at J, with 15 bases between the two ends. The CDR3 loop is CASSPRGSPSEQYF. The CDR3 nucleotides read TGTGCCAGCTCACCCAGGGGTAGTCCTAGCGAGCAGTACTTC.

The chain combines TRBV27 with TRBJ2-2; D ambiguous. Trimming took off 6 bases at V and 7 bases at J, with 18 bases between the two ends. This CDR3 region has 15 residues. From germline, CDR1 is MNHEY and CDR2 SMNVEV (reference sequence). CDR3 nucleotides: TGTGCCAGCAGCCGAGCCCGCGAATTGAGCGGGGAGCTGTTTTTT. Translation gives CASSRARELSGELFF.

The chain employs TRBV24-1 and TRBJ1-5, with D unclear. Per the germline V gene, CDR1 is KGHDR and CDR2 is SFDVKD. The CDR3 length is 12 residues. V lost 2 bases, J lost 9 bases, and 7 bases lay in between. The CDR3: CATSDSRGPQHF. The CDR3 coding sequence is TGTGCCACCAGTGATTCCCGTGGGCCCCAGCATTTT.

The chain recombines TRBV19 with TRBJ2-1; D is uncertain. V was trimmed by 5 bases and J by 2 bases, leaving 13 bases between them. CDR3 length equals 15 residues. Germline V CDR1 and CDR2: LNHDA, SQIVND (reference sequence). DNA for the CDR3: TGTGCCAGTAGTCTTACCGACGAGCCCTACAATGAGCAGTTCTTC. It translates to CASSLTDEPYNEQFF.

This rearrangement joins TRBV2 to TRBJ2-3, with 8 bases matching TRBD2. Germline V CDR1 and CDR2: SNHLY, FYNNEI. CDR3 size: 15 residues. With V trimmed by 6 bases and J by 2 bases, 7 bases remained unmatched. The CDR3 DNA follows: TGTGCCAGCAGCCAAAGGGGACTAGACACAGATACGCAGTATTTT. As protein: CASSQRGLDTDTQYF.

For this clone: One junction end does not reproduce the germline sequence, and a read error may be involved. The CDR3 region has the DNA TGTGCCAGCAGTTATACCCCCCCCAGGCCTCTAGCCAAAAACATTCAATACTTC. It codes for CASSYTPPRPLAKNIQYF. V gene TRBV6-9 combines with J gene TRBJ2-4, with D possibly TRBD2 on 5 matching bases. The CDR3 is 18 residues long. Germline V gene sequence: CDR1 MNHGY, CDR2 SVAAGI.

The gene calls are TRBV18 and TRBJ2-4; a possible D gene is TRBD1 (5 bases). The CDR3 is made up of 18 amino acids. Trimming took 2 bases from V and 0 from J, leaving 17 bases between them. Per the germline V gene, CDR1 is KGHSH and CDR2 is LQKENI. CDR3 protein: CASSPDSLRVGAKNIQYF. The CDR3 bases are TGTGCCAGCTCACCAGATTCGCTCAGGGTGGGAGCCAAAAACATTCAGTACTTC.

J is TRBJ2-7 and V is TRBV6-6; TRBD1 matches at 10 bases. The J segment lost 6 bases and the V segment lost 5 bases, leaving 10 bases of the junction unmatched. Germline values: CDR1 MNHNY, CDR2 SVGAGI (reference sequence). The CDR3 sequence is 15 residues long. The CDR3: CASSPGTGESVEQYF. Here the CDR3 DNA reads TGTGCCAGCAGTCCCGGGACAGGGGAGTCTGTCGAGCAGTACTTC.

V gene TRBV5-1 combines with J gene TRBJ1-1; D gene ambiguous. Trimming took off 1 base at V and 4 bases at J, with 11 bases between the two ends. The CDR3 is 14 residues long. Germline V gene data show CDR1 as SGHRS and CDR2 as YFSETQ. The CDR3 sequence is CASSLTETFTEAFF. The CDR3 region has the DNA TGCGCCAGCAGCTTGACAGAGACGTTCACTGAAGCTTTCTTT. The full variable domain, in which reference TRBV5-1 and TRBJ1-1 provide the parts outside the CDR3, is KAGVTQTPRYLIKTRGQQVTLSCSPISGHRSVSWYQQTPGQGLQFLFEYFSETQRNKGNFPGRFSGRQFSNSRSEMNVSTLELGDSALYLCASSLTETFTEAFFGQGTRLTVV.

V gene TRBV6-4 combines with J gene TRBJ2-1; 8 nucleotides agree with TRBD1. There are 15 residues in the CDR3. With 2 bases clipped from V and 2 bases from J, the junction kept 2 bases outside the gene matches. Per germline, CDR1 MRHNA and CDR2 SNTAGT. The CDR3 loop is CASSDQGAAYNEQFF. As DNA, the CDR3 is TGTGCCAGCAGTGACCAGGGGGCGGCCTACAATGAGCAGTTCTTC.

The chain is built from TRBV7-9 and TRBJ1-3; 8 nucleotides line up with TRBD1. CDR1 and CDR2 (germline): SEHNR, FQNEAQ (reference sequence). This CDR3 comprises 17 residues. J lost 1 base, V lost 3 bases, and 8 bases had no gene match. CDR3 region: CASSLSWDRSSGNTIYF. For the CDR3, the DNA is TGTGCCAGCAGCTTGAGCTGGGACAGGTCTTCTGGAAACACCATATATTTT. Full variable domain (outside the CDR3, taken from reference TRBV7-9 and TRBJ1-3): DTGVSQNPRHKITKRGQNVTFRCDPISEHNRLYWYRQTLGQGPEFLTYFQNEAQLEKSRLLSDRFSAERPKGSFSTLEIQRTEQGDSAMYLCASSLSWDRSSGNTIYFGEGSWLTVV.

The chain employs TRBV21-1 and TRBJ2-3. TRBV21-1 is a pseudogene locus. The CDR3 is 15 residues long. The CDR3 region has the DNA TGTGCCAGCAGCAGGGTAGGGAAGGACACAGATACGCAGTATTTT. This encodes CASSRVGKDTDTQYF.

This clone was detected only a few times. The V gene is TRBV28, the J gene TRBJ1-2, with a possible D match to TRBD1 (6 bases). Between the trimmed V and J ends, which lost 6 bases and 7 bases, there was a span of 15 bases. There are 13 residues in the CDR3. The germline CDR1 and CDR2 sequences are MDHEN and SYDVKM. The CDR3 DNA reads TGTGCCAGCAGCCAACAGGGATTTCGTGGCTACACCTTC. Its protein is CASSQQGFRGYTF.

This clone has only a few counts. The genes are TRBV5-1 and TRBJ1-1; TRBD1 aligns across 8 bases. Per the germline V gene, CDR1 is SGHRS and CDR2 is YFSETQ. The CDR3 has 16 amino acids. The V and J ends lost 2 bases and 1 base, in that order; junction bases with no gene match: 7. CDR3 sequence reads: CASSFLTGQGNTEAFF. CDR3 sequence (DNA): TGCGCCAGCAGCTTCCTCACAGGACAGGGGAACACTGAAGCTTTCTTT.

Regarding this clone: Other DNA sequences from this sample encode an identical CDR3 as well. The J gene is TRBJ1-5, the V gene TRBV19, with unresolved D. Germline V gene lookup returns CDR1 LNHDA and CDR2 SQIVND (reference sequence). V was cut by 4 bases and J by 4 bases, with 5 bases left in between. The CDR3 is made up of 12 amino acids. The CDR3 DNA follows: TGTGCCAGTAGTAGGGGTAATCAGCCCCAGCATTTT. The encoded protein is CASSRGNQPQHF.

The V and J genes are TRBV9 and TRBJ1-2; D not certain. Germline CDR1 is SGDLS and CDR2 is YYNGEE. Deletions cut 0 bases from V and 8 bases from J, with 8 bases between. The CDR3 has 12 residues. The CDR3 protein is CASSVAGQGYTF. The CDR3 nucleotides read TGTGCCAGCAGCGTAGCTGGGCAGGGCTACACCTTC.

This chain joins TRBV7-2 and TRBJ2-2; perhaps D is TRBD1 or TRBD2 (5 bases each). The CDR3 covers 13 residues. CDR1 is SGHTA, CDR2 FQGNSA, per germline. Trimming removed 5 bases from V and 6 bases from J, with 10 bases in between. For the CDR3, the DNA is TGTGCCAGCAGCGGGACCCCCTCCGGGGAGCTGTTTTTT. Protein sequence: CASSGTPSGELFF.

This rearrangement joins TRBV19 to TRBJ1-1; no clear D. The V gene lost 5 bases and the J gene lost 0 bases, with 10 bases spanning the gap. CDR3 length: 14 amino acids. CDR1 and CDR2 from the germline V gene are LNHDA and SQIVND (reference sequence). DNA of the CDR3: TGTGCCAGTAGTGGAGAGGGTCTGAACACTGAAGCTTTCTTT. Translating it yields CASSGEGLNTEAFF.

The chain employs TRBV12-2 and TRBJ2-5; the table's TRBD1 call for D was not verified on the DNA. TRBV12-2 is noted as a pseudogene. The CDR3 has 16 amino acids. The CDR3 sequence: CASRLTNYGTGGTQYF. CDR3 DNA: TGTGCAAGTCGCTTAACAAATTATGGGACAGGGGGGACCCAGTACTTC.

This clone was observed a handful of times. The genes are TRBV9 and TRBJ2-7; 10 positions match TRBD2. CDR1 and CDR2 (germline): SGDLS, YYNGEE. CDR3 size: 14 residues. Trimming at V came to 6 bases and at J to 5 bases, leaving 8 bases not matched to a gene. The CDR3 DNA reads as TGTGCCAGCAATCCTAGCGGGAGTCTGAACGAGCAGTACTTC. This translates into CASNPSGSLNEQYF.

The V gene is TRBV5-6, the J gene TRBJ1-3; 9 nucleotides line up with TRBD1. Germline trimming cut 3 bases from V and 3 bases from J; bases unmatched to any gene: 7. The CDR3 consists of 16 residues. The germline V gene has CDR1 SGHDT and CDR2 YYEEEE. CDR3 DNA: TGTGCCAGCAGCTACACAGGGGGCGCAGTTGGAAACACCATATATTTT. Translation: CASSYTGGAVGNTIYF. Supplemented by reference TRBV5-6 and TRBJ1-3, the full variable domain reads DAGVTQSPTHLIKTRGQQVTLRCSPKSGHDTVSWYQQALGQGPQFIFQYYEEEERQRGNFPDRFSGHQFPNYSSELNVNALLLGDSALYLCASSYTGGAVGNTIYFGEGSWLTVV.